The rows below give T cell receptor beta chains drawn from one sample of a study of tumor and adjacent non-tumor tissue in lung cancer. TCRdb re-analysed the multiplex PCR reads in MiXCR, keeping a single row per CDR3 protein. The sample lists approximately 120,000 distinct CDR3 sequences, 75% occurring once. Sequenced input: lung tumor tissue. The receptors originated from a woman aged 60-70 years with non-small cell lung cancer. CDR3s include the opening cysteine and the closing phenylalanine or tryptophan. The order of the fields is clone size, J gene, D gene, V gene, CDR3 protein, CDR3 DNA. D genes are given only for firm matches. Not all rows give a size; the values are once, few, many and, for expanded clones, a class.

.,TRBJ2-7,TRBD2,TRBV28,CASSLLTLAGPHEQYF,TGTGCCAGCAGTTTACTAACACTAGCGGGTCCTCACGAGCAGTACTTC
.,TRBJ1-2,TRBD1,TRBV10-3,CVLGTGTNNYGYTF,TGTGTCTTAGGGACAGGGACCAATAACTATGGCTACACCTTC
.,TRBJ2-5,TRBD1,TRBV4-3,CASSQYFQGAAETHYF,TGCGCCAGCAGTCAATATTTCCAGGGGGCCGCAGAGACCCATTACTTC
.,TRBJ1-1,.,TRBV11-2,CASSPRSETETFF,TGTGCCAGCAGCCCCAGGTCAGAGACTGAAACTTTCTTT
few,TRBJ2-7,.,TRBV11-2,CASSSASPENEQYF,TGTGCCAGCAGTTCAGCTAGCCCCGAGAACGAGCAGTACTTC
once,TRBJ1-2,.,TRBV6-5,CASRYSNRANYGYTF,TGTGCCAGCCGTTACTCCAACAGAGCTAACTATGGCTACACCTTC
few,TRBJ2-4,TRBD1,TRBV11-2,CASSQTGVKNVQYF,TGTGCCAGCAGTCAGACAGGGGTCAAAAACGTTCAGTACTTC
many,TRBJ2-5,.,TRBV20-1,CSARAWPIQETQYF,TGCAGTGCTAGAGCTTGGCCGATCCAAGAGACCCAGTACTTC
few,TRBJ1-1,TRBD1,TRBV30,CAWSTGQIVAEAFF,TGTGCATGGAGTACGGGACAGATTGTCGCTGAAGCTTTCTTT
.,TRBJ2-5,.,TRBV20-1,CSARAVGTKTQYF,TGCAGTGCTAGAGCAGTGGGCACTAAGACCCAGTATTTC
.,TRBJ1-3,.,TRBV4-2,CASSYLIGGAGDTIYF,TGTGCCAGCAGCTACCTTATAGGGGGGGCGGGAGACACCATATATTTT
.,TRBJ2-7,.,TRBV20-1,CCARGLHGNNEQYF,TGCTGTGCTAGAGGGCTACACGGGAACAACGAGCAGTACTTC
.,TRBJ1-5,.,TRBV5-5,CASSRDSGRFGQLQHF,TGTGCCAGCAGCAGAGACAGCGGCCGATTTGGTCAGCTCCAGCATTTT
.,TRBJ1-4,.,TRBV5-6,CASSSGRSEAEKLFF,TGTGCCAGCAGCTCCGGTCGGTCTGAGGCCGAAAAACTGTTTTTT
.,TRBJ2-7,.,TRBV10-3,CASKRGEYEQRF,TGTGCCTCTAAGCGCGGGGAATACGAGCAGCGCTTC
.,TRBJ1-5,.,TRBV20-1,CSARDIKAENQPRHF,TGCAGTGCTAGAGATATAAAGGCAGAGAATCAGCCCCGACATTTT
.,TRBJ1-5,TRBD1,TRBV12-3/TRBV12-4,CANTPTGKLSQPQHF,TGTGCCAACACCCCGACAGGGAAGCTAAGTCAGCCCCAACATTTT
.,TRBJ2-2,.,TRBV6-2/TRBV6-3,CTSSYSFREKTGELFF,TGTACCAGCAGTTACTCGTTCAGGGAAAAAACCGGGGAGCTGTTTTTT
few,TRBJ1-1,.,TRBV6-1,CASSQTQRTEASF,TGTGCCAGCAGTCAGACTCAGAGAACTGAAGCTTCCTTT
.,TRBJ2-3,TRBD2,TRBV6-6,CASRPLKTSTDMQYF,TGTGCCAGCAGACCCCTAAAGACTAGCACAGATATGCAATATTTT
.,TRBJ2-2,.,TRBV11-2,CASSLVLAAHARELFF,TGTGCCAGCAGCTTAGTATTGGCGGCGCACGCCAGGGAGTTGTTTTTT
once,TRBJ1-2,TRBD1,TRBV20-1,CSVRQGNVYTF,TGCAGTGTCAGACAGGGTAACGTCTACACCTTC
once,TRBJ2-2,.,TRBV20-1,CSALTNAGELFF,TGCAGTGCTCTGACGAACGCCGGGGAGCTGTTTTTT
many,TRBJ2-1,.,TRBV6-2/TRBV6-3,CASSYSSGNEQFF,TGTGCCAGCAGTTACTCATCGGGGAATGAGCAGTTCTTC
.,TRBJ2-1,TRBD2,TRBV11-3,CDSSLDSTSGSHNEQFF,TGTGACAGCAGCTTAGACTCGACTAGCGGGAGCCACAATGAGCAGTTCTTT
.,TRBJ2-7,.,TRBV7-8,CASSQERAKGGSYEQYF,TGTGCCAGCAGCCAGGAAAGGGCCAAGGGAGGCTCCTACGAGCAGTACTTC
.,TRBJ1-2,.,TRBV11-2,CVSSLWGLYPYGYTF,TGTGTCAGCAGCTTATGGGGCCTCTATCCCTATGGCTACACCTTC
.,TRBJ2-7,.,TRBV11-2,CASSLGSGIMYEQYF,TGTGCCAGCAGTCTAGGGTCGGGCATTATGTACGAGCAGTACTTC
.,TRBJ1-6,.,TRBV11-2,CACSLETSNSPLHF,TGTGCCTGCAGCTTAGAAACAAGTAATTCGCCCCTGCACTTT
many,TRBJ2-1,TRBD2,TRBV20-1,CSARWASGRAGNEQFF,TGCAGTGCTAGATGGGCTAGCGGGAGGGCAGGCAATGAGCAGTTCTTC
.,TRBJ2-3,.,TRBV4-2,CVSSRAGVEGTDTQYF,TGTGTCAGCAGCCGAGCGGGCGTGGAGGGCACAGATACGCAGTATTTT
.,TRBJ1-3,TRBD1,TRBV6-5,CASSYAHRGYTGNTIYF,TGTGCTAGCAGTTATGCGCACAGGGGGTATACAGGAAACACCATATATTTT
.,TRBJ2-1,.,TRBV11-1,CASSLVNSYNEQFF,TGTGCCAGCAGCCTGGTAAACTCGTACAATGAGCAGTTCTTC
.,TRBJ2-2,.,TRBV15,CATSKAPNTGELFF,TGTGCCACCAGCAAAGCACCGAACACCGGGGAGCTGTTTTTT
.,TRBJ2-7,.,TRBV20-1,CSVPPARQSSYEQYF,TGCAGTGTTCCTCCAGCGAGGCAAAGCTCCTACGAGCAGTACTTC
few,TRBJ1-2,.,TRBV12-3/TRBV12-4,CVSSPGTVGDYGYTF,TGTGTCAGCAGTCCCGGGACGGTTGGGGACTATGGCTACACCTTC
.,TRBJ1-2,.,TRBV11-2,CASITLLGTAGINYGYTF,TGTGCCAGCATTACTCTATTGGGCACAGCAGGAATTAACTATGGCTACACCTTC
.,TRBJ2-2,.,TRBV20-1,CRANGQTGELFF,TGCAGAGCTAATGGGCAGACCGGAGAGCTGTTTTTT
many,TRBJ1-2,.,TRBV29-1,CSAKNSGDNYGYTF,TGCAGCGCCAAAAACTCAGGGGACAACTATGGCTACACCTTC
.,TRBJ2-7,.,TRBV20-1,CSATALATYEQYF,TGCAGTGCCACTGCCCTGGCGACCTACGAGCAATACTTC
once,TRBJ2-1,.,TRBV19,CASSSVGDYNEQFF,TGTGCCAGTTCGTCGGTCGGTGATTACAATGAGCAGTTCTTC
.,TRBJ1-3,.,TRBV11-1,CASSPHGQTSGNTIYF,TGTGCCAGCAGCCCACATGGACAGACCTCTGGAAACACCATATATTTT
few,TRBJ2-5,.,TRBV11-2,CASSLGTRGGGETQYF,TGTGCCAGCAGCTTAGGGACAAGGGGGGGGGGAGAGACCCAGTACTTC
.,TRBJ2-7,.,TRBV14,CASSQVQTEQYF,TGTGCCAGCAGCCAAGTTCAGACTGAGCAGTACTTC
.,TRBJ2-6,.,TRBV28,CASSLWGGSGANVLTF,TGTGCCAGCAGTTTATGGGGGGGTTCTGGGGCCAACGTCCTGACTTTC
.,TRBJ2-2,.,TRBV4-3,CASSHDDQTGELFF,TGCGCCAGCAGCCATGATGACCAGACCGGGGAGCTGTTTTTT
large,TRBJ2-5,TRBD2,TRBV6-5,CASSYSGRGGETQYF,TGTGCCAGCAGTTACTCAGGGCGGGGGGGAGAGACCCAGTACTTC
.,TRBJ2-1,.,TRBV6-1,CTSSAEAGISYNEQFF,TGTACCAGCAGCGCAGAAGCGGGCATCTCCTACAATGAGCAGTTCTTC
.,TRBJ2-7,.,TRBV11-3,CASSLRQDTSYEQYF,TGTGCCAGCAGCTTGCGGCAGGATACTTCCTACGAGCAGTACTTC
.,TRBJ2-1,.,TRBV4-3,CASSQSTRIAFHEQFF,TGCGCCAGCAGCCAATCAACAAGGATAGCCTTCCATGAGCAGTTCTTC
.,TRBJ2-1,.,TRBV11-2,CACSPQNEQFF,TGCGCCTGCAGCCCCCAGAATGAGCAGTTTTTC
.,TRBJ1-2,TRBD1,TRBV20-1,CGAPQGAVYGYIF,TGCGGTGCCCCTCAGGGGGCTGTCTATGGCTACATCTTC
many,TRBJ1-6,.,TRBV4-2,CASRGGRAGNSPLHF,TGTGCCAGCAGAGGGGGGCGCGCGGGTAATTCACCCCTCCACTTT
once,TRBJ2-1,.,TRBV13,CASCPPGREQFF,TGTGCCAGCTGCCCCCCCGGCCGGGAGCAGTTCTTC
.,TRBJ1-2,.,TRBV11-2,CASNHSTSDMRYGYTF,TGTGCCAGCAACCACTCCACGTCGGATATGAGATATGGCTACACCTTC
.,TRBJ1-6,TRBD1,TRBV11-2,CVSSTDRGSSPLHF,TGTGTCAGCAGCACGGACAGGGGGAGCTCGCCCCTCCACTTT
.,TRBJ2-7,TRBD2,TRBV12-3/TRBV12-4,CASNSSAGLVRHEQYF,TGTGCCAGCAATTCCTCAGCCGGACTAGTGCGACACGAGCAGTACTTC
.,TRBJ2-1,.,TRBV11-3,CARSTRGPGYNEQFF,TGTGCCAGGAGCACCAGAGGGCCGGGCTACAATGAGCAGTTCTTC